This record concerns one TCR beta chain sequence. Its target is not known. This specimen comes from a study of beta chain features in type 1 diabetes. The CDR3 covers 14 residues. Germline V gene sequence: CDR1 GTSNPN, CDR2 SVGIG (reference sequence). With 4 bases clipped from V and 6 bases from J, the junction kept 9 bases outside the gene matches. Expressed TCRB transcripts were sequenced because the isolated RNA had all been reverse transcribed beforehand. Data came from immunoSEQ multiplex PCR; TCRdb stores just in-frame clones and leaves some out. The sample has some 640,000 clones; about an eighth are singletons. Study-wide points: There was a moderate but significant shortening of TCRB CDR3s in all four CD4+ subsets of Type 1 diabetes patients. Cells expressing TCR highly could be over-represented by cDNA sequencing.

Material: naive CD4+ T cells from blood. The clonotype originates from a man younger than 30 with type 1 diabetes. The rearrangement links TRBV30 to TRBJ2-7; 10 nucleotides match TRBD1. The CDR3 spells CAWTKDRGFVEQYF. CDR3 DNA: TGTGCCTGGACGAAGGACAGGGGGTTCGTCGAGCAGTACTTC.